This T cell receptor (beta chain) is drawn from a study of blood T cell repertoires in COVID-19. In the study's own analysis: Nucleated cell counts were estimated from reference gene primer amplification. The repertoire was sequenced with immunoSEQ multiplex PCR; TCRdb's copy has only in-frame clones and lacks some. Clone size and the V and J calls come from that table; the DNA yielded D and trimming. Among fewer than 150,000 clones listed, around 90% were seen once. The CDR3 spans 13 residues. Germline CDR1 is SNHLY and CDR2 is FYNNEI. V was trimmed by 2 bases and J by 7 bases, leaving 8 bases between them.

V usage is TRBV2 and J usage is TRBJ2-2; TRBD1 might be the D (5 bases). This receptor was obtained from a woman in her forties or fifties with acute or convalescent COVID-19. The sequenced material came from peripheral blood. In nucleotides, the CDR3 is TGTGCCAGCAGTGAACAGGGTGGCGGGGAGCTGTTTTTT. This translates into CASSEQGGGELFF.